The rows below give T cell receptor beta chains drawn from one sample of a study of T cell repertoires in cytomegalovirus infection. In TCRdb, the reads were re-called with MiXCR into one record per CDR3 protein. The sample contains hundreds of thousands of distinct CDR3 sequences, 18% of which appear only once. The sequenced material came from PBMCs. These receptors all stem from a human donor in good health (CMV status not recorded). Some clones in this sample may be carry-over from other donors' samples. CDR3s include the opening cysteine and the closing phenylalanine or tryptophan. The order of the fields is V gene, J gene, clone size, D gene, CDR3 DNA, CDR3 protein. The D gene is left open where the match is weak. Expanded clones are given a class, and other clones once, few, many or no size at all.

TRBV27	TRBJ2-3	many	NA	TGTGCCAGCATGCAGGGAGGCACAGATACGCAGTATTTT	CASMQGGTDTQYF
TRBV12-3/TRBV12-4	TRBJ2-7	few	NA	TGTGCCAGCAGTCCCCAACCGGGATACCAATACGAGCAGTACTTC	CASSPQPGYQYEQYF
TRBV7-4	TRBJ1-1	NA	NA	TGTGCCAGCAGCCGTCCGGTTGGAGGGAACACTGAAGCTTTCTTT	CASSRPVGGNTEAFF
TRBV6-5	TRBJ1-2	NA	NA	TGTGCCAGCAGCCGCTCTCAGGGATCCTATGGCTACACCTTC	CASSRSQGSYGYTF
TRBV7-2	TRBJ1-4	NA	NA	TGTGCCAGCAGCTTAGGGGGACGGAATGAAAAACTGTTTTTT	CASSLGGRNEKLFF
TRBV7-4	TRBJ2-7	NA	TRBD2	TGTGCCAGCAGCTTCGGGGGGGTAGTTGTGGACCCCGACGAGCAGTACTTC	CASSFGGVVVDPDEQYF
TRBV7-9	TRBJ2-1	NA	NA	TGTGCCAGCAGCCCCCCCCCTATTCCCCAGGAGCAGTTCTTC	CASSPPPIPQEQFF
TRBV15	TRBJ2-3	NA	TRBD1	TGTGCCACCAGACTCGACAGGGGGAGAGCGGATACGCAGTATTTT	CATRLDRGRADTQYF
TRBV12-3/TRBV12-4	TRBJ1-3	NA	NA	TGTGCCAGCAGTTTTAACTTCTGGGCAGGAGGAAACACCATATATTTT	CASSFNFWAGGNTIYF
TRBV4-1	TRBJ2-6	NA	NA	TGCGCCAGCAGCCAAGGTGGGGATGGGGCCAACGTCCTGACTTTC	CASSQGGDGANVLTF
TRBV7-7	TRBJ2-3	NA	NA	TGTGCCAGCAGCCCGGGACACAACACAGATACGCAGTATTTT	CASSPGHNTDTQYF
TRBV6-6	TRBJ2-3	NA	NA	TGTGCCAGCAGTTACATGGGGCCGGGCACAGATACGCAGTATTTT	CASSYMGPGTDTQYF
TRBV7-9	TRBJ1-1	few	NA	TGTGCCAGCAAACCCTGGGGCCCGGACCAAGCTTTCTTT	CASKPWGPDQAFF
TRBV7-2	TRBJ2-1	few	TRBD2	TGTGCCAGCAGCCAGAGGACTAGCGGGGCCTCGCCGTTCTTC	CASSQRTSGASPFF
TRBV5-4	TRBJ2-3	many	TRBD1	TGTGCCAGCAGCGCCCGGGACAGGGGCACAGATACGCAGTATTTT	CASSARDRGTDTQYF
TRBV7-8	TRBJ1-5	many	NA	TGTGCCAGCAGCTTAGGTCAGCAACAGCCCCAGCATTTT	CASSLGQQQPQHF
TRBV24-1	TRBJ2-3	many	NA	TGTGCCACAGGAACCGCAGGGGCAGCGCAGTATTTT	CATGTAGAAQYF
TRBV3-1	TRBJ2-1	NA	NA	TGTGCCAGCAGCCAAGAGGGATATGTCAATGAGCAGTTCTTC	CASSQEGYVNEQFF
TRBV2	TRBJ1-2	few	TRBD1	TGTGCCAGCAGCCCCCTAAGACAGGGGGGTCCCTATGGCTACACCTTC	CASSPLRQGGPYGYTF
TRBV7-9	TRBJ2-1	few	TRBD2	TGTGCCAGCAGCGGAACCGGGAGGAAGGCCTACAATGAGCAGTTCTTC	CASSGTGRKAYNEQFF
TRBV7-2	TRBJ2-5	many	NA	TGTGCCAGCAGCTTAGTACGGGGGTACCAAGAGACCCAGTACTTC	CASSLVRGYQETQYF
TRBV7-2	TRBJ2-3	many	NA	TGTGCCAGCAGCCTCGACAATCCCCCATATACGCAGTATTTT	CASSLDNPPYTQYF
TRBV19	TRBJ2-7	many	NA	TGTGCCAGTAGTACCGGACGCTATTTTGGCCTCGAGCAGTACTTC	CASSTGRYFGLEQYF
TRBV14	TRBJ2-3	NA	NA	TGTGCCAGCAGCCAAGAACCAGGATCAGCGGATACGCAGTATTTT	CASSQEPGSADTQYF
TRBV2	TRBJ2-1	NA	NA	TGTGCCAGCAGTGAAAAGTTTTACAATGAGCAGTTCTTC	CASSEKFYNEQFF
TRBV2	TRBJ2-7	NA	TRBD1	TGTGCCAGCAGTGAAGAGGGACAGGGTTCTGACGAGCAGTACTTC	CASSEEGQGSDEQYF
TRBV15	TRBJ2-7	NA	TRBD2	TGTGCCACCAGCAGAGAACGGTGGAGCCAGCGGGAGGGCCGCGACGAGCAGTACTTC	CATSRERWSQREGRDEQYF
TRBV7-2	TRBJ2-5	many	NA	TGTGCCAGCAGCGGACCCGGGACCCAGTACTTC	CASSGPGTQYF
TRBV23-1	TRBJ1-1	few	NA	TGCGCCAGCGAGCCGGTAACAACTGAAGCTTTCTTT	CASEPVTTEAFF
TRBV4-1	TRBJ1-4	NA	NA	TGCGCCAGCAGCCAGACAGGCTTGGTTAATGAAAAACTGTTTTTT	CASSQTGLVNEKLFF
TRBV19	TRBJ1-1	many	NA	TGTGCCAGTAGTAATGAGGACAACACTGAAGCTTTCTTT	CASSNEDNTEAFF
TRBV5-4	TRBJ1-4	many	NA	TGTGCCAGCAGCTTATTCGGTGGAAAGGAAAAACTGTTTTTT	CASSLFGGKEKLFF
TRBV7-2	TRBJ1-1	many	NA	TGTGCCAGCAGCTCAACTCGGACGGGCACTGAAGCTTTCTTT	CASSSTRTGTEAFF
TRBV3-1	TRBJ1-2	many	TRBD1	TGTGCCAGCAGCCAACTTACAGGGGACGGCTACACCTTC	CASSQLTGDGYTF
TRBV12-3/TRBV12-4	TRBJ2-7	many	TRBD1	TGTGCCAGCAGTCCAAGGACAGGGAGCTCCTACGAGCAGTACTTC	CASSPRTGSSYEQYF
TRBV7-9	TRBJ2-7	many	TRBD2	TGTGCCAGCAGCTTAGGGAGGACTAGCGGGAAGAACGAGCAGTACTTC	CASSLGRTSGKNEQYF
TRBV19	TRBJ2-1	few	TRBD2	TGTGCCACAGTCACGGGGGGCTCCTACAATGAGCAGTTCTTC	CATVTGGSYNEQFF
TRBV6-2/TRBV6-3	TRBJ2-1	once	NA	TGTGCCAGCAGTTATTACCGGGGCACAGAGCAGTTCTTC	CASSYYRGTEQFF
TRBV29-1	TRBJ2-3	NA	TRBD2	TGCAGCGCCTTAGCGGGAGTTACAGATACGCAGTATTTT	CSALAGVTDTQYF
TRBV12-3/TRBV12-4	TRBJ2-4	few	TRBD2	TGTGCCAGCAGCAACAGCGGGGGCACCAAAAACATTCAGTACTTC	CASSNSGGTKNIQYF
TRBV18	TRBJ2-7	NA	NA	TGTGCCAGCTCGGCCGAGCGCAGGGCCCACGAGCAGTACTTC	CASSAERRAHEQYF
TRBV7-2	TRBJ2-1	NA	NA	TGTGCCAGCAGCTTAGTAGGAGGGGGCGTCAATGAGCAGTTCTTC	CASSLVGGGVNEQFF
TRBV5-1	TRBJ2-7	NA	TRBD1	TGCGCCAGCAGCTCCGAGGGGGCCTCCTACGAGCAGTACTTC	CASSSEGASYEQYF
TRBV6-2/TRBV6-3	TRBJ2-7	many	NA	TGTGCCAGCAGTTACAACGGACCCTACGAGCAGTACTTC	CASSYNGPYEQYF
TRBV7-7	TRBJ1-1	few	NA	TGTGCCAGCAGCTTATGGCACGTCAGGGTAGGCACTGAAGCTTTCTTT	CASSLWHVRVGTEAFF
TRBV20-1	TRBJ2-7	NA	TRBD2	TGCAGTGCCGGGGGGGGGACACTTCGATTAGCGGGTGACTACGAGCAGTACTTC	CSAGGGTLRLAGDYEQYF
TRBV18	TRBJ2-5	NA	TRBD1	TGTGCCAGCTCACCCCGGACAGGGGAAGAGACCCAGTACTTC	CASSPRTGEETQYF
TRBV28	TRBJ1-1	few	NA	TGTGCCAGCAGTTCGCCCCGCGTAGCTTTCTTT	CASSSPRVAFF
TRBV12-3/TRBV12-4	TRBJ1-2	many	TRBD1	TGTGCCAGCAGCCAGCAAGGGACAGATTATGGCTACACCTTC	CASSQQGTDYGYTF
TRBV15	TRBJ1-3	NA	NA	TGTGCCACCAGCAGAGCCCGGGGCTCTGGAAACACCATATATTTT	CATSRARGSGNTIYF
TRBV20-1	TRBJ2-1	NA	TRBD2	TGCAGTGCAGACGGGACTAGCGGGGGGTCGGGGAATGAGCAGTTCTTC	CSADGTSGGSGNEQFF
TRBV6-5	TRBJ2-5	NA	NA	TGTGCCAGCAGTTACTTTCGGGGAAGGGGTGAGACCCAGTACTTC	CASSYFRGRGETQYF
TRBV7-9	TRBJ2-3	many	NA	TGTGCCAGCAGCTCCGAATTAGGTCCCACAGATACGCAGTATTTT	CASSSELGPTDTQYF
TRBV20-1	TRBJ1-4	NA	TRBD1	TGCAGTGCTAGAGGGACAGGGAGTACACGAAATGAAAAACTGTTTTTT	CSARGTGSTRNEKLFF